Presented here are 25 T cell receptor beta chains from one specimen sequenced in a study of CD8 T cells in ankylosing spondylitis. Regarding the study as a whole: Ankylosing spondylitis blood appeared to be characterized by a TCR beta motif of about eight highly homologous variants.

A single record per CDR3 protein comes from TCRdb applying MiXCR to the 5' RACE reads. The top ten clones hold nearly 7% of a sample with approximately 540,000 distinct CDR3 sequences, over 9.5% of them seen once. For these TCRs, the target antigens are not known. Material: blood, either unsorted or a sorted T cell fraction (not recorded which). The receptors were sampled from a male donor with ankylosing spondylitis.

The rearrangement joins TRBV12-3 or TRBV12-4 to TRBJ1-2; D not certain. The CDR3 spans 12 residues. V shed 7 bases and J shed 3 bases, with 9 bases lying between them. As DNA, the CDR3 is TGTGCCAGCAACTCCGAGTACTATGGCTACACCTTC. Its translation: CASNSEYYGYTF.

This clonotype occurred a few times. The CDR3 bases are TGTGCCAGCAGCTTAGGTCTGTTTGATCAGCCCCAGCATTTT. It encodes CASSLGLFDQPQHF. This sequence joins TRBV7-8 and TRBJ1-5; D gene uncertain. CDR1 is SGHVS and CDR2 is FQNEAQ in the germline V gene. With 1 base removed from V and 5 bases from J, the gap between germline ends came to 9 bases. The CDR3 is 14 residues long.

This clonotype was counted between two and nine times. The V and J genes are TRBV5-1 and TRBJ2-5; perhaps TRBD2 as D (5 bases). The V gene's germline CDR1 is SGHRS and CDR2 YFSETQ. V lost 7 bases, J lost 1 base, and 8 bases lay in between. The CDR3 runs to 12 residues. This CDR3 reads CASGEGQETQYF. Here the CDR3 DNA reads TGCGCCAGCGGAGAGGGCCAAGAGACCCAGTACTTC.

This clonotype came up a few times. The V gene is TRBV19, the J gene TRBJ2-1; D is perhaps TRBD2 (6 bases). Between the trimmed V and J ends, which lost 8 bases and 1 base, there was a span of 15 bases. Per germline, CDR1 LNHDA and CDR2 SQIVND (reference sequence). This CDR3 contains 15 residues. The CDR3 loop reads CASRLMAGSYNEQFF. CDR3 in DNA: TGTGCCAGTCGCCTAATGGCGGGATCCTACAATGAGCAGTTCTTC. Complete variable domain (other parts from reference TRBV19 and TRBJ2-1): DGGITQSPKYLFRKEGQNVTLSCEQNLNHDAMYWYRQDPGQGLRLIYYSQIVNDFQKGDIAEGYSVSREKKESFPLTVTSAQKNPTAFYLCASRLMAGSYNEQFFGPGTRLTVL.

V and J are TRBV12-3 or TRBV12-4 and TRBJ2-1, with 7 bases matching TRBD2. The CDR3 consists of 16 residues. Unmatched junction bases numbered 16, after V lost 4 bases and J lost 10 bases. CDR3 sequence (DNA): TGTGCCAGCAGTTCCTGGACTAGTTTCTCCCAAGAAGAGCAGTTCTTC. Translating gives CASSSWTSFSQEEQFF.

At least ten counts were recorded for this clonotype. This chain uses TRBV28 with TRBJ2-2, with TRBD2 identical over 13 bases. Germline CDR1 and CDR2: MDHEN and SYDVKM. The V segment lost 3 bases and the J segment 2 bases; nucleotides outside the gene matches: 3. The CDR3 covers 17 residues. CDR3 DNA: TGTGCCAGCAGTTTGGGACTAGCGGGACCTAACACCGGGGAGCTGTTTTTT. Amino acids: CASSLGLAGPNTGELFF.

This rearrangement joins TRBV20-1 to TRBJ2-3; TRBD2 agrees at 9 bases. Germline CDR1 DFQATT, CDR2 SNEGSKA (reference sequence). Trimming at V came to 3 bases and at J to 3 bases, leaving 7 bases not matched to a gene. This CDR3 has 15 amino acids. The CDR3 bases are TGCAGTGCTAGGCGGACTAGCGAAGGAACAGATACGCAGTATTTT. It encodes CSARRTSEGTDTQYF.

This sequence joins TRBV20-1 and TRBJ2-5; 8 bases are shared with TRBD1. CDR3 length: 14 amino acids. CDR1 is DFQATT, CDR2 SNEGSKA, per germline (reference sequence). Losses at the gene ends were 2 bases for V and 7 bases for J; bases not matched to a gene: 9. CDR3 residues: CSARSMTGVGTQYF. DNA of the CDR3: TGCAGTGCTAGATCTATGACAGGGGTGGGGACCCAGTACTTC.

This clonotype showed up many times. The CDR3 sequence: CSVVVGLGRDTQYF. Here the CDR3 DNA reads TGCAGCGTTGTAGTGGGACTCGGTAGAGATACGCAGTATTTT. The chain recombines TRBV29-1 with TRBJ2-3; tentatively, D is TRBD2 (6 bases). CDR1 is SQVTM and CDR2 is ANQGSEA in the germline V gene. The V and J ends lost 4 bases and 5 bases respectively, with 16 bases between them. The CDR3 is 14 residues long.

The genes are TRBV30 and TRBJ1-3; tentatively, D is TRBD1 (5 bases). CDR1 is GTSNPN and CDR2 is SVGIG in the germline V gene (reference sequence). This CDR3 comprises 14 residues. Trimming took off 4 bases at V and 4 bases at J, with 14 bases between the two ends. CDR3 sequence reads: CAWTRGDLGNTIYF. Written as DNA, the CDR3 is TGTGCCTGGACCCGAGGGGACCTCGGAAACACCATATATTTT.

This clonotype was observed a few times. V is TRBV20-1 and J is TRBJ2-7; D may be TRBD1 (6 bases). Trimming removed 8 bases at V and 3 bases at J, with 14 bases between. This CDR3 is built from 12 residues. Looked up from germline, CDR1 is DFQATT and CDR2 is SNEGSKA (reference sequence). CDR3 in amino acids: CSCQTGNYEQYF. CDR3 nucleotides: TGCAGTTGCCAGACAGGTAACTACGAGCAGTACTTC.

The chain carries TRBV5-1 and TRBJ2-3, with 14 bases identical to TRBD2. V lost 0 bases to trimming and J lost 4 bases; unmatched junction nucleotides: 10. The germline V gene encodes CDR1 SGHRS and CDR2 YFSETQ. CDR3 size: 19 residues. Here the CDR3 reads CASSLEVGTSGRGADTQYF. The CDR3 DNA sequence: TGCGCCAGCAGCTTGGAGGTTGGGACTAGCGGGAGAGGGGCAGATACGCAGTATTTT.

In its sample, this clonotype was seen a few times. The chain has TRBV24-1 and TRBJ2-3; 12 nucleotides agree with TRBD1. The CDR3 loop spans 17 amino acids. The germline gives CDR1 KGHDR, CDR2 SFDVKD. J was trimmed by 2 bases and V by 7 bases; bases with no gene match: 9. CDR3 in DNA: TGTGCCACCAGACCAAACCCGGGACAGGGGGCCACAGATACGCAGTATTTT. Amino acids: CATRPNPGQGATDTQYF.

This clonotype was counted ten times or more. The chain joins TRBV3-1 to TRBJ2-1; the match to TRBD2 covers 7 bases. There are 16 residues in the CDR3. Germline loops: CDR1 LGHDT, CDR2 YNNKEL (reference sequence). The trim removed 0 bases at V and 3 bases at J, leaving 5 bases unmatched. CDR3 amino acids: CASSQDGLAGYNEQFF. CDR3 DNA sequence: TGTGCCAGCAGCCAAGACGGGTTAGCGGGCTACAATGAGCAGTTCTTC.

The chain has TRBV30 and TRBJ2-3; D is unclear. Germline CDR1 reads GTSNPN; CDR2 reads SVGIG (reference sequence). Trimming left V 5 bases short and J 8 bases short, with 11 bases between. The CDR3 totals 11 residues. CDR3: CAWGNPGTQYF. As DNA, the CDR3 is TGTGCCTGGGGTAATCCGGGTACGCAGTATTTT.

V usage is TRBV27 and J usage is TRBJ1-1, with TRBD1 matching over 7 bases. The CDR3 extends over 11 amino acids. CDR1 is MNHEY, CDR2 SMNVEV, per germline (reference sequence). Germline trimming cut 7 bases from V and 7 bases from J; bases unmatched to any gene: 3. CDR3 DNA: TGTGCCAGCAATGGGACAGTTGAAGCTTTCTTT. This codes for CASNGTVEAFF.

This clonotype was seen at least ten times. The V and J genes are TRBV7-2 and TRBJ2-7; 7 nucleotides line up with TRBD2. This CDR3 has 15 amino acids. Germline-derived CDR1 and CDR2 are SGHTA and FQGNSA. Losses at the gene ends were 1 base for V and 1 base for J; bases not matched to a gene: 4. CDR3: CASSLGLAVSYEQYF. The DNA for the CDR3 is TGTGCCAGCAGCTTAGGCCTAGCGGTGTCCTACGAGCAGTACTTC.

This clonotype was counted many times. This chain joins TRBV5-1 and TRBJ2-1; 7 nucleotides match TRBD2. Germline V gene data show CDR1 as SGHRS and CDR2 as YFSETQ. This CDR3 comprises 17 residues. With 3 bases clipped from V and 0 bases from J, the junction kept 9 bases outside the gene matches. The CDR3 spells CASSSEPAGSSYNEQFF. The CDR3 DNA sequence: TGCGCCAGCAGCTCCGAGCCAGCGGGGAGCTCCTACAATGAGCAGTTCTTC.

The chain couples TRBV12-3 or TRBV12-4 to TRBJ1-3; D is unresolved. V gave up 2 bases and J gave up 7 bases, with 6 bases separating them. The CDR3 spans 12 residues. CDR3 coding DNA: TGTGCCAGCAGTTTATCCCGGAACACCATATATTTT. Its protein product is CASSLSRNTIYF.

Only a few counts were recorded for this clonotype. The genes are TRBV7-2 and TRBJ1-5; TRBD1 might be the D (5 bases). Germline V gives CDR1 SGHTA, CDR2 FQGNSA. This CDR3 comprises 15 residues. Trimming pared 6 bases from V and 1 base from J, leaving 13 bases between. In DNA form, the CDR3 reads TGTGCCAGCAGTTCCATGACAGCGAGCAATCAGCCCCAGCATTTT. Translated, it gives CASSSMTASNQPQHF. Using reference TRBV7-2 and TRBJ1-5 for the parts outside the CDR3, the full variable domain is GAGVSQSPSNKVTEKGKDVELRCDPISGHTALYWYRQSLGQGLEFLIYFQGNSAPDKSGLPSDRFSAERTGGSVSTLTIQRTQQEDSAVYLCASSSMTASNQPQHFGDGTRLSIL.

The chain recombines TRBV5-1 with TRBJ1-1; D may be TRBD1 (5 bases). The CDR3 spans 14 residues. V was trimmed by 6 bases and J by 1 base, leaving 13 bases between them. Germline CDR1 SGHRS, CDR2 YFSETQ. CDR3 in amino acids: CASTRDWRNTEAFF. DNA of the CDR3: TGCGCCAGCACCCGGGACTGGAGGAACACTGAAGCTTTCTTT.

This clonotype showed up just a few times. V gene TRBV6-1 combines with J gene TRBJ2-3; TRBD2 aligns across 9 bases. Per germline, CDR1 MNHNS and CDR2 SASEGT. CDR3 length: 15 residues. With V trimmed by 6 bases and J by 3 bases, 7 bases remained unmatched. This CDR3 reads CASSRSGSGTDTQYF. For the CDR3, the DNA is TGTGCCAGCAGCCGTAGCGGGAGTGGGACAGATACGCAGTATTTT.

The V call is TRBV25-1, the J call TRBJ1-6; D not resolved. The CDR3 loop spans 14 amino acids. Trimming left V 6 bases short and J 11 bases short, with 17 bases between. CDR1 is MGHDK, CDR2 SYGVNS, per germline. Written as DNA, the CDR3 is TGTGCCAGCAGGCTGGAGGGCCTCGAGACACCCCTCCACTTT. The encoded protein is CASRLEGLETPLHF. Together with reference TRBV25-1 and TRBJ1-6, the CDR3 gives the full variable domain: EADIYQTPRYLVIGTGKKITLECSQTMGHDKMYWYQQDPGMELHLIHYSYGVNSTEKGDLSSESTVSRIRTEHFPLTLESARPSHTSQYLCASRLEGLETPLHFGNGTRLTVT.

This chain joins TRBV5-6 and TRBJ2-5; D call uncertain. The V end lost 2 bases, the J end lost 2 bases, and 10 bases lay between the germline ends. Germline CDR1 is SGHDT and CDR2 is YYEEEE. The CDR3 has 14 residues. The CDR3: CASSLSARQETQYF. The CDR3 DNA sequence: TGTGCCAGCAGCTTATCGGCACGACAAGAGACCCAGTACTTC.

In this sample, this clonotype turned up a few times. The CDR3 bases are TGCGCCAGCAGCCGAAAAGCTGCGGGAGATGAGACCCAGTACTTC. Residues: CASSRKAAGDETQYF. The V gene is TRBV4-1, the J gene TRBJ2-5, with TRBD2 identical over 7 bases. The J segment lost 5 bases and the V segment lost 4 bases, leaving 10 bases of the junction unmatched. The CDR3 has 15 residues. The germline V gene encodes CDR1 MGHRA and CDR2 YSYEKL.